The text below deals with one TCR beta chain. The sample comes from a study of PD-L1 blockade in urothelial cancer. Overall study context: Atezolizumab therapy began for patients around 2014, dosed at 1,200 mg intravenously every 3 weeks. From 0 to 3 prior chemotherapy regimens had been given to the patients.

V was shortened by 0 bases and J by 3 bases, with 15 bases between the two germline ends. The CDR3 runs 16 residues. Germline V gene data show CDR1 as SGHTA and CDR2 as FQGNSA. Libraries were prepared by immunoSEQ multiplex PCR; TCRdb keeps only in-frame clonotypes and omits some of them. The data contain 50,000 or so clones, just over 85% of them singletons. Time point noted: pretreatment peripheral blood. The clonotype was recovered from a man aged 55-75 years with urothelial cancer. This chain connects TRBV7-2 to TRBJ2-7; no clear D. The source material was PBMCs, sampled around atezolizumab (anti-PD-L1) treatment. The DNA for the CDR3 is TGTGCCAGCAGCTTAGCAAGTTCCAGCCAGGACTACGAGCAGTACTTC. Its translation is CASSLASSSQDYEQYF.